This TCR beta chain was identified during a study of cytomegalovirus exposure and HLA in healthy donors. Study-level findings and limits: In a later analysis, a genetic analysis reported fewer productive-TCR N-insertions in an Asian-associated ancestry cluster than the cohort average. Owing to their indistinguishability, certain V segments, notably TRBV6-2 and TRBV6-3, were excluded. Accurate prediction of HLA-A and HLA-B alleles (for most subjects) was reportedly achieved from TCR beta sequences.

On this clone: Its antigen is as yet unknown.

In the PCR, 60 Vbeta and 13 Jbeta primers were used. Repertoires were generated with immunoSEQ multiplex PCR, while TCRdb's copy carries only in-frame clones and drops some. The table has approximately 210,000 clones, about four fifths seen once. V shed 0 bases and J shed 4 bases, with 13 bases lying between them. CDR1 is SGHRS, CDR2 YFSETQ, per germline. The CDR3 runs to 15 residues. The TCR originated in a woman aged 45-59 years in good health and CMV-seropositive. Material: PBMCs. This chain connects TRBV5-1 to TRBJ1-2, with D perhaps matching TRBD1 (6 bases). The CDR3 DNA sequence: TGCGCCAGCAGCTTGGGACTGGACAGCGTCTATGGCTACACCTTC. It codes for CASSLGLDSVYGYTF.